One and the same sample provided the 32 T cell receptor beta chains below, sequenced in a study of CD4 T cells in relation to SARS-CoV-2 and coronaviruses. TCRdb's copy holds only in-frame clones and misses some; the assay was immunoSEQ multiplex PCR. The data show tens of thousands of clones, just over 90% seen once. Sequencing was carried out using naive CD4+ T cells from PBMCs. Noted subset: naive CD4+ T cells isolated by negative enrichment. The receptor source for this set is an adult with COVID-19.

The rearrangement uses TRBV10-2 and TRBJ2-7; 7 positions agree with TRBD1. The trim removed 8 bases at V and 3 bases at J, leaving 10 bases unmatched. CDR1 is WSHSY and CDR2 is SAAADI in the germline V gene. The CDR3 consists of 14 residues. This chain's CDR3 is CASPPRTGIYEQYF. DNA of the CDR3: TGCGCCAGCCCTCCCCGGACAGGAATCTACGAGCAGTACTTC.

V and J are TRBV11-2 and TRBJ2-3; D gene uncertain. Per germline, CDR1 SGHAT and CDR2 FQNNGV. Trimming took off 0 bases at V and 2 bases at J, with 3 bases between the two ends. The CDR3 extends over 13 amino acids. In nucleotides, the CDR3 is TGTGCCAGCAGCTTAGATATCACAGATACGCAGTATTTT. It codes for CASSLDITDTQYF.

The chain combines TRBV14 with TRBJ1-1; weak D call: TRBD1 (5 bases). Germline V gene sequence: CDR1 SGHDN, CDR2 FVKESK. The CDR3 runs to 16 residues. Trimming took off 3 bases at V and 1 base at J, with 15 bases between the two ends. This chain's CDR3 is CASSHRDGPWNTEAFF. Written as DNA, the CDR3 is TGTGCCAGCAGCCACCGGGACGGCCCGTGGAACACTGAAGCTTTCTTT.

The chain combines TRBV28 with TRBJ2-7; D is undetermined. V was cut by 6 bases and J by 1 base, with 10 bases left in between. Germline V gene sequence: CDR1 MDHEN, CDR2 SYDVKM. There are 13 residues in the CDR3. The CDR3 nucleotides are TGTGCCAGCAGATCTCTAGGGTCCTACGAGCAGTACTTC. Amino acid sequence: CASRSLGSYEQYF.

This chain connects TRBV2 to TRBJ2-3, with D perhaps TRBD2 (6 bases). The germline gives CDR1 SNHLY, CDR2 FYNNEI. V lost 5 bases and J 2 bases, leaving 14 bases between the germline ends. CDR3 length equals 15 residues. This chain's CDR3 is CASSRAGRFTDTQYF. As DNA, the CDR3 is TGTGCCAGCAGTAGAGCGGGTCGCTTCACAGATACGCAGTATTTT.

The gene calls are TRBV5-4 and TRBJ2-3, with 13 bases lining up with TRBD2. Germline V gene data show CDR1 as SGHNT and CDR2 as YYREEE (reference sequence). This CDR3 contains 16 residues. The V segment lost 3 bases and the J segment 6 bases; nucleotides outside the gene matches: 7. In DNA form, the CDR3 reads TGTGCCAGCAGCTCACGGACTAGCGGGAGTCGGGATACGCAGTATTTT. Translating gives CASSSRTSGSRDTQYF.

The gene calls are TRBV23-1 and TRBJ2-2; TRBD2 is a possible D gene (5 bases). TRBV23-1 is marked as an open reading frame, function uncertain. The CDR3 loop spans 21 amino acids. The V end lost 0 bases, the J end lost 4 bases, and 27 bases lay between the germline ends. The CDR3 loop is CASSQSWEQHGLFLITGELFF. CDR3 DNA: TGCGCCAGCAGTCAATCGTGGGAACAACATGGACTTTTCCTTATCACCGGGGAGCTGTTTTTT.

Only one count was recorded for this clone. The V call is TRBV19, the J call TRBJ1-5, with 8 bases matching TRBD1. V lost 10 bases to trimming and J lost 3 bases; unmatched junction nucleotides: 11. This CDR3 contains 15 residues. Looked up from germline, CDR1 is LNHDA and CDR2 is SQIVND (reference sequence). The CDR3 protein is CATHGTGGNNQPQHF. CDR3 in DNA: TGTGCCACCCACGGCACAGGGGGAAACAATCAGCCCCAGCATTTT. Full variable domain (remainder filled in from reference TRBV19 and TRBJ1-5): DGGITQSPKYLFRKEGQNVTLSCEQNLNHDAMYWYRQDPGQGLRLIYYSQIVNDFQKGDIAEGYSVSREKKESFPLTVTSAQKNPTAFYLCATHGTGGNNQPQHFGDGTRLSIL.

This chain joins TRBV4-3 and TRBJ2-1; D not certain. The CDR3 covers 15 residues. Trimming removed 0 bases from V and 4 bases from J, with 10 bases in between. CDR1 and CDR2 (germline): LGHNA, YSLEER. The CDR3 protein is CASSQEGSLYNEQFF. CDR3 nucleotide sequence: TGCGCCAGCAGCCAAGAGGGGTCCCTTTACAATGAGCAGTTCTTC.

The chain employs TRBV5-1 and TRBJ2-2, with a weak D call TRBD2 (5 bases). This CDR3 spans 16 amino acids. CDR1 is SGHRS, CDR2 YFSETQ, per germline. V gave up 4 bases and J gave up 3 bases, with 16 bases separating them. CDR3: CASSGDRTFYTGELFF. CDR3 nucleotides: TGCGCCAGCAGCGGTGACCGGACTTTTTACACCGGGGAGCTGTTTTTT.

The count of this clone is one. DNA for the CDR3: TGTGCCAGCAGCTTAAGAATGGCTAGCGGGAGCTCTGAGCAGTTCTTC. This gives the protein CASSLRMASGSSEQFF. J is TRBJ2-1 and V is TRBV7-2; 10 nucleotides line up with TRBD2. CDR1 is SGHTA, CDR2 FQGNSA, per germline. The trim removed 2 bases at V and 9 bases at J, leaving 10 bases unmatched. This CDR3 is 16 amino acids long.

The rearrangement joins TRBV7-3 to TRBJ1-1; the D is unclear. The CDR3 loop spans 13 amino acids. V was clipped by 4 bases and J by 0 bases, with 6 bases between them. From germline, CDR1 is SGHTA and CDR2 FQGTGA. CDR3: CASSSNLNTEAFF. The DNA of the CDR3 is TGTGCCAGCAGCTCGAACCTGAACACTGAAGCTTTCTTT.

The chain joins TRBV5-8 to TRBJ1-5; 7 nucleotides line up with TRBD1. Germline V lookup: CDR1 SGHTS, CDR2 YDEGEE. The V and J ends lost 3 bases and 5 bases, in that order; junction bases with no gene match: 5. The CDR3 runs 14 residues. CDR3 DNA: TGTGCCAGCAGCTGGGACAGTAGGTATCAGCCCCAGCATTTT. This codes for CASSWDSRYQPQHF.

The CDR3 DNA reads as TGTGCCAGCAGCTTGGAGGCGGGAGGAGGATACGAGCAGTACTTC. This gives the protein CASSLEAGGGYEQYF. The chain links TRBV5-4 to TRBJ2-7; 8 positions match TRBD2. CDR1 is SGHNT, CDR2 YYREEE, per germline (reference sequence). CDR3 size: 15 residues. V lost 0 bases and J lost 4; bases outside the gene matches: 6.

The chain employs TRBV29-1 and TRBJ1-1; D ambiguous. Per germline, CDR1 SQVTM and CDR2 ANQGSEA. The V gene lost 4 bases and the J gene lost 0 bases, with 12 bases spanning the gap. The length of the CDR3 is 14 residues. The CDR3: CSVAEWGLNTEAFF. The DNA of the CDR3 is TGCAGCGTTGCGGAATGGGGTTTGAACACTGAAGCTTTCTTT.

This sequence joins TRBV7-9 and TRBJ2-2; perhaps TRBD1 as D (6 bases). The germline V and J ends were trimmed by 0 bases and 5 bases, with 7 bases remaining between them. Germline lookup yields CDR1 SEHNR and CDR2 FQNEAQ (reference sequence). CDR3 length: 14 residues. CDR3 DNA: TGTGCCAGCAGCTTAGCAGGGGGTACCGGGGAGCTGTTTTTT. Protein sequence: CASSLAGGTGELFF. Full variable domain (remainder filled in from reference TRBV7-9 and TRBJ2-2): DTGVSQNPRHKITKRGQNVTFRCDPISEHNRLYWYRQTLGQGPEFLTYFQNEAQLEKSRLLSDRFSAERPKGSFSTLEIQRTEQGDSAMYLCASSLAGGTGELFFGEGSRLTVL.

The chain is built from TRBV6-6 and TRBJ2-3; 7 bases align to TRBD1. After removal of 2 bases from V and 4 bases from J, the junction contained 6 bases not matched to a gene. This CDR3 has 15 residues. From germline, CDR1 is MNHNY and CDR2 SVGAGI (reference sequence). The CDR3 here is CASSYPGGPSDTQYF. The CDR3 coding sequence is TGTGCCAGCAGTTACCCAGGGGGTCCCTCAGATACGCAGTATTTT.

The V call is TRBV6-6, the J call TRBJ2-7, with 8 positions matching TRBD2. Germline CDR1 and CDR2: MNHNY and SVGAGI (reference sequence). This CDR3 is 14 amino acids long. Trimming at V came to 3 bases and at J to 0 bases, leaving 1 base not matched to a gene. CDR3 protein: CASSYTSGSYEQYF. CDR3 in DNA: TGTGCCAGCAGTTATACTAGCGGCTCCTACGAGCAGTACTTC.

The CDR3 spells CASSRDVSYEQYF. For the CDR3, the DNA is TGTGCCAGCAGCCGGGACGTCTCCTACGAGCAGTACTTC. V and J are TRBV6-5 and TRBJ2-7; D tentatively fits TRBD1 or TRBD2 (5 bases each). Deletions cut 6 bases from V and 0 bases from J, with 9 bases between. The CDR3 contains 13 residues. The germline V gene encodes CDR1 MNHEY and CDR2 SVGAGI.

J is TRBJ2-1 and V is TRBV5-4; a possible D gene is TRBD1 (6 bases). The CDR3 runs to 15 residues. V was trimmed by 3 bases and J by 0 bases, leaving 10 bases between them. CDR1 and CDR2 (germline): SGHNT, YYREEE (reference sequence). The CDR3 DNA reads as TGTGCCAGCAGCTCACAGGGTAACTCCTACAATGAGCAGTTCTTC. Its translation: CASSSQGNSYNEQFF.

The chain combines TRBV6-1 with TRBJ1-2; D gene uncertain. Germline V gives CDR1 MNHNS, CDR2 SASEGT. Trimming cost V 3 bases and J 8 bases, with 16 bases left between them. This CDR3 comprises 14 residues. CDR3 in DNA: TGTGCCAGCAGTGATATTGGACGGAGTCTCGGCTACACCTTC. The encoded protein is CASSDIGRSLGYTF.

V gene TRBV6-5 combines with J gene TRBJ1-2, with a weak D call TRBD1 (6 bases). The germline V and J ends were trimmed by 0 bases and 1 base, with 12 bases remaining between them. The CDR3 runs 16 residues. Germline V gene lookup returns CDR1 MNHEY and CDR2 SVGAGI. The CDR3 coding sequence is TGTGCCAGCAGTTACTCGAAACAGGGCCATAACTATGGCTACACCTTC. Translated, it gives CASSYSKQGHNYGYTF.

CDR3 sequence reads: CASSLRVPPYEQYF. CDR3 sequence (DNA): TGTGCCAGCAGCCTCCGAGTCCCCCCCTACGAGCAGTACTTC. The V gene is TRBV28, the J gene TRBJ2-7, with D unclear. The CDR3 is 14 amino acids. Per the germline V gene, CDR1 is MDHEN and CDR2 is SYDVKM. V was cut by 6 bases and J by 2 bases, with 14 bases left in between.

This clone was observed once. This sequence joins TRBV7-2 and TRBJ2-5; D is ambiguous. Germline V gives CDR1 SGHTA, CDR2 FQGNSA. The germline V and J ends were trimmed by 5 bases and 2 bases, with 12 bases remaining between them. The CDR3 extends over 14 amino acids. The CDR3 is CASSRRTPQETQYF. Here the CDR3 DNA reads TGTGCCAGCAGCCGTAGGACCCCTCAAGAGACCCAGTACTTC.

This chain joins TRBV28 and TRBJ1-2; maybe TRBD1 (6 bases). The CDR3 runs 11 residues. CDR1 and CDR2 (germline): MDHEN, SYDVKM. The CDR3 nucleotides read TGTGCTACGGACAGCCTATATGGCTACACCTTC. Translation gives CATDSLYGYTF.

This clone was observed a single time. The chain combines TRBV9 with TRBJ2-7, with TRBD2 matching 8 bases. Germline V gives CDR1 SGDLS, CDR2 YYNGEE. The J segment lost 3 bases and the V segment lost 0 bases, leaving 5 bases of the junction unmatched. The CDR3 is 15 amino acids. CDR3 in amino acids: CASSVAASGRYEQYF. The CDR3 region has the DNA TGTGCCAGCAGCGTAGCGGCTAGCGGGCGCTACGAGCAGTACTTC.

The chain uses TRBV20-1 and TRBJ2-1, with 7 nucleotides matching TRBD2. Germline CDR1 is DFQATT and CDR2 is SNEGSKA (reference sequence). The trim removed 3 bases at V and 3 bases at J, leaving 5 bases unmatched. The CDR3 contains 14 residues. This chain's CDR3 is CSASTQRGYNEQFF. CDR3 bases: TGCAGTGCTAGTACCCAGCGGGGCTACAATGAGCAGTTCTTC.

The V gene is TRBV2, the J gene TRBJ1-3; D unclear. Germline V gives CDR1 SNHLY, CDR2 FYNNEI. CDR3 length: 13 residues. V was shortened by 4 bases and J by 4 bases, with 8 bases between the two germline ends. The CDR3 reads CASSVYPGNTIYF. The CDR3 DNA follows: TGTGCCAGCAGTGTTTATCCCGGAAACACCATATATTTT.

The DNA of the CDR3 is TGCAGTGCTAGTCGGCAGGGTATGGGCACAGATACGCAGTATTTT. Amino acids: CSASRQGMGTDTQYF. This chain uses TRBV20-1 with TRBJ2-3, with D possibly TRBD1 on 5 matching bases. V dropped 3 bases and J dropped 1 base, with 14 bases sitting between them. Germline CDR1 and CDR2: DFQATT and SNEGSKA (reference sequence). There are 15 residues in the CDR3.

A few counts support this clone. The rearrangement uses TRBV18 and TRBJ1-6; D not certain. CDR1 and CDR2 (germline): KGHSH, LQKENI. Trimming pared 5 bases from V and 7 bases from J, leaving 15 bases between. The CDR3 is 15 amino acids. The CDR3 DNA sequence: TGTGCCAGCTCAGTCTCACGGACCGGGAATTCACCCCTCCACTTT. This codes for CASSVSRTGNSPLHF.

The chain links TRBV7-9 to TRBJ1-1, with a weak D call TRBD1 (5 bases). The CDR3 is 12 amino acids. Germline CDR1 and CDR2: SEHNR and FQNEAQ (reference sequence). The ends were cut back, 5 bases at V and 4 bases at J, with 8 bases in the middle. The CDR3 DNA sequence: TGTGCCAGCAGCGCGGGGACCACTGAAGCTTTCTTT. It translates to CASSAGTTEAFF. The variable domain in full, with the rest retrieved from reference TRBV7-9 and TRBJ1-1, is DTGVSQNPRHKITKRGQNVTFRCDPISEHNRLYWYRQTLGQGPEFLTYFQNEAQLEKSRLLSDRFSAERPKGSFSTLEIQRTEQGDSAMYLCASSAGTTEAFFGQGTRLTVV.

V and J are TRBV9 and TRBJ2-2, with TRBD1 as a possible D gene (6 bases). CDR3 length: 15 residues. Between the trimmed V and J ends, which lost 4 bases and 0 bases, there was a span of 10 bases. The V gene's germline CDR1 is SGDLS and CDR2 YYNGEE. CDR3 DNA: TGTGCCAGCAGCTCTTACAGGGCGAACACCGGGGAGCTGTTTTTT. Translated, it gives CASSSYRANTGELFF.